The sequence of this TCR beta chain was determined in a study of blood T cells in healthy people across ages. In regard to this clonotype: Its matching antigen is unknown.

Overall study results and limits: Relative to aged donors, long-lived donors carried more naive CD4+ cells and displayed higher diversity.

Next came a second PCR, run for about 6 to 11 cycles, which used a sample-barcoded 5' primer along with a J-beta primer mix. Each CDR3 protein is one row after TCRdb ran MiXCR on the 5' RACE reads. The top ten clones hold 9.4% of a sample with roughly 700,000 distinct CDR3 sequences, around a quarter of them seen once. V was shortened by 1 base and J by 5 bases, with 14 bases between the two germline ends. This CDR3 has 15 amino acids. Another study also made use of these data, one on T cells of mothers and their children.

The chain links TRBV12-3 or TRBV12-4 to TRBJ2-5; tentatively, D is TRBD2 (6 bases). The sequencing input was blood. The sequence was obtained from a boy aged 5-17 years in good health. The CDR3 sequence is CASSLGRVWRETQYF. CDR3 nucleotide sequence: TGTGCCAGCAGTTTAGGGAGGGTTTGGCGGGAGACCCAGTACTTC.